The clone carrying this TCR beta chain has only a few counts. What it binds is not known. Attached unique molecular identifiers marked individual cDNA molecules. TCRdb reanalysed the 5' RACE reads using MiXCR and keeps one entry per CDR3 protein. The sample holds approximately 38,000 distinct CDR3 sequences, approximately 4.8% seen once. This entry belongs to a study of early T cells in non-severe SARS-CoV-2 infection. Study-level findings and limits: Comparison of clonotypes with VDJdb favored anti-spike CD8 responses while missing private and CD4 specificities.

V dropped 4 bases and J dropped 3; count of bases not matched to a gene: 3. Per germline, CDR1 SQVTM and CDR2 ANQGSEA. The CDR3 is made up of 13 amino acids. The source material was whole blood. The sequence was obtained from an adult who was a healthcare worker with PCR-confirmed SARS-CoV-2 infection or an uninfected control (not recorded which). The chain employs TRBV29-1 and TRBJ2-7, with 10 bases that match TRBD1. The CDR3 DNA reads as TGCAGCGTTGCCCGGACAGGGGGCTACGAGCAGTACTTC. Translating it yields CSVARTGGYEQYF.